A single TCR beta chain is shown here with its context. What it binds is not known. As the sequencing template, cDNA was produced by extracting RNA and reverse transcribing it. Only in-frame clones appear in the TCRdb table, and some are missing; sequencing was by immunoSEQ multiplex PCR. The sample has some 150,000 clones; about 86% are singletons. Treatment meaning: oral pan-JAK inhibitor, 5-10 mg twice daily. This record belongs to a study of CD8+ T cells in alopecia areata. Across the whole study: Treated individuals took tofacitinib by mouth, 5 to 10 mg twice daily. General study findings and limits: How baseline CD8+ expansion relates to response remains uncertain (there was one nonresponder).

The germline CDR1 and CDR2 sequences are GTSNPN and SVGIG (reference sequence). The junction had 19 bases not matched to a gene; V was cut back by 5 bases and J by 2 bases. This CDR3 has 20 residues. The receptor comes from a human donor with alopecia areata. The sequences come from CD8+ T cells sorted from blood, collected at week 4, from a patient treated with tofacitinib. This rearrangement joins TRBV30 to TRBJ2-3; 13 bases agree with TRBD2. The CDR3 nucleotides read TGTGCCTGGTCCCCCCTCAGGACTAGCGGGAGTAATGCATACACAGATACGCAGTATTTT. Amino acid sequence: CAWSPLRTSGSNAYTDTQYF.